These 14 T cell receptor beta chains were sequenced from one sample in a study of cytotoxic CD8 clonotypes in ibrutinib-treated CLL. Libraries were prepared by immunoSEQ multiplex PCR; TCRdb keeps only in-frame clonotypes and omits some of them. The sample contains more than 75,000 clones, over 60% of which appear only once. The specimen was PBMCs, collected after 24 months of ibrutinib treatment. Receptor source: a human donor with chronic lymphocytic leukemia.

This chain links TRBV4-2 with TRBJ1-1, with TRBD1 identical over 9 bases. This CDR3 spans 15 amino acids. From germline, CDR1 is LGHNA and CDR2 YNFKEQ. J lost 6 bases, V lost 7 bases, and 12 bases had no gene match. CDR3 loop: CASKLGVQGAAEAFF. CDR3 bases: TGTGCCAGCAAACTAGGGGTACAGGGGGCGGCTGAAGCTTTCTTT.

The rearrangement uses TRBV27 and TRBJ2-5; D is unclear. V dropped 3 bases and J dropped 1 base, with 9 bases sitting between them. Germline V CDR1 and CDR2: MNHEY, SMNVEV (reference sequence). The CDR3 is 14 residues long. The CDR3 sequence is CASSFLGLQETQYF. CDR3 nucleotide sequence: TGTGCCAGCAGTTTTCTAGGGCTCCAAGAGACCCAGTACTTC.

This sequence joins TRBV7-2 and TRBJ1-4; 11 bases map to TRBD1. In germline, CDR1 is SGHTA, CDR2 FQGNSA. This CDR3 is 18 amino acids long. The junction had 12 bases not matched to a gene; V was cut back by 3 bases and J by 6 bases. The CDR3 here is CASSFPGQGVDTDEKLFF. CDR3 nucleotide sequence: TGTGCCAGCAGCTTCCCGGGACAGGGGGTTGATACAGATGAAAAACTGTTTTTT.

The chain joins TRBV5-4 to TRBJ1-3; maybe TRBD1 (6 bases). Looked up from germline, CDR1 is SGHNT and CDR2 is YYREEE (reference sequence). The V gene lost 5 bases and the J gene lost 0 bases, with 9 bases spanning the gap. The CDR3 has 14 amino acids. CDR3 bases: TGTGCCAGCAGTCAGGACAGCTCTGGAAACACCATATATTTT. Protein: CASSQDSSGNTIYF.

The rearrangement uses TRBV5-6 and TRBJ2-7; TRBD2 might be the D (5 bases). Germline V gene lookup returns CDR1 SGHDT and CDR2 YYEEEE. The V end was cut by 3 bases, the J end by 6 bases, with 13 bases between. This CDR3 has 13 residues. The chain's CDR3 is CASSSSGAGEQYF. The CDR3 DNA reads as TGTGCCAGCAGCTCTTCCGGCGCGGGCGAGCAGTACTTC.

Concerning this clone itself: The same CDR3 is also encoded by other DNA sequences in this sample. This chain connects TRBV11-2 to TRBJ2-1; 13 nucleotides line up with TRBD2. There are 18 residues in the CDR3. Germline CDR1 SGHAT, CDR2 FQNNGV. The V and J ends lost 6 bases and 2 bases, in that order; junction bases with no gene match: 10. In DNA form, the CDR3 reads TGTGCCAGCAGTCTTGGACTAGCGGGGGTTGTTCCCTACAATGAGCAGTTCTTC. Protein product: CASSLGLAGVVPYNEQFF.

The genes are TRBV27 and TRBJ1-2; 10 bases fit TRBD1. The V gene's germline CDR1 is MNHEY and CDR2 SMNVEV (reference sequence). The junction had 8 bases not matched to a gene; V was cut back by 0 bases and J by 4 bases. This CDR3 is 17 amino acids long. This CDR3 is CASSLSGQGTGGYGYTF. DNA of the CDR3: TGTGCCAGCAGTTTATCGGGACAGGGGACTGGAGGCTATGGCTACACCTTC.

Written as DNA, the CDR3 is TGTGCCTGGATGAACCCGGGAGCTGAAGCTTTCTTT. It translates to CAWMNPGAEAFF. The rearrangement uses TRBV30 and TRBJ1-1; no clear D gene. Germline V gene data show CDR1 as GTSNPN and CDR2 as SVGIG (reference sequence). This CDR3 region has 12 residues. V lost 4 bases and J lost 6, with 12 bases in between. Full variable domain (outside the CDR3, taken from reference TRBV30 and TRBJ1-1): SQTIHQWPATLVQPVGSPLSLECTVEGTSNPNLYWYRQAAGRGLQLLFYSVGIGQISSEVPQNLSASRPQDRQFILSSKKLLLSDSGFYLCAWMNPGAEAFFGQGTRLTVV.

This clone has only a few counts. In nucleotides, the CDR3 is TGTGCCAGCAGCGCACCGGGACTAGTTGAGGGTGAGCAGTTCTTC. Residues: CASSAPGLVEGEQFF. The chain has TRBV9 and TRBJ2-1; 8 nucleotides match TRBD2. This CDR3 spans 15 amino acids. V was pared by 3 bases and J by 9 bases, with 11 bases of the junction left unmatched. Germline-derived CDR1 and CDR2 are SGDLS and YYNGEE.

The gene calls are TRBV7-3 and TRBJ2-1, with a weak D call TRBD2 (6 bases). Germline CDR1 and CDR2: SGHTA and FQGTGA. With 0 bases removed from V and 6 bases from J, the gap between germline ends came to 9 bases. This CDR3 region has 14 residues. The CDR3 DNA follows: TGTGCCAGCAGCTTAACCGGGACTGCCAATGAGCAGTTCTTC. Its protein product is CASSLTGTANEQFF.

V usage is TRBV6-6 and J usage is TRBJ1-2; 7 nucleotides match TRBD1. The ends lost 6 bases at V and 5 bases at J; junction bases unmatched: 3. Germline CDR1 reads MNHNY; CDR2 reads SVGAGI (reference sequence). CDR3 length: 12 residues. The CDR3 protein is CASSEGQYGYTF. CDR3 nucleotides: TGTGCCAGCAGCGAGGGACAGTATGGCTACACCTTC.

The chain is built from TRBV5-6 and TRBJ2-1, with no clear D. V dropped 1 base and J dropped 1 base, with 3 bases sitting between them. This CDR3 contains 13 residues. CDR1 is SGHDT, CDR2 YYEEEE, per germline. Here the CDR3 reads CASSLWSYNEQFF. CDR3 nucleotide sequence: TGTGCCAGCAGCTTGTGGTCCTACAATGAGCAGTTCTTC. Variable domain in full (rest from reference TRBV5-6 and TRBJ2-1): DAGVTQSPTHLIKTRGQQVTLRCSPKSGHDTVSWYQQALGQGPQFIFQYYEEEERQRGNFPDRFSGHQFPNYSSELNVNALLLGDSALYLCASSLWSYNEQFFGPGTRLTVL.

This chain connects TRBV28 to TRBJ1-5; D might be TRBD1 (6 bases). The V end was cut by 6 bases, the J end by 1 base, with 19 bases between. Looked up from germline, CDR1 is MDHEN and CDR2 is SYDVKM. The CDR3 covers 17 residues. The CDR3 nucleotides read TGTGCCAGCAGCTCCCAGAGGGGGTCGGGGAGCAATCAGCCCCAGCATTTT. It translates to CASSSQRGSGSNQPQHF.

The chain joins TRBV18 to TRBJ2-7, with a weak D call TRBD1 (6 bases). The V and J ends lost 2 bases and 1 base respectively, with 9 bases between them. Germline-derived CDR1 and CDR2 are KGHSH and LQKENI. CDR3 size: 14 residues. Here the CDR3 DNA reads TGTGCCAGCTCACCAAGACAGGTTTCCTACGAGCAGTACTTC. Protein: CASSPRQVSYEQYF.